These T cell receptor beta chains were read from a single sample in a study of regulatory T cells in long-lasting Graves disease. TCRdb re-called the multiplex PCR reads with MiXCR, one entry per CDR3 protein. The data contain around 400,000 distinct CDR3 sequences, about 10% of them singletons. The data also belong to a second study, concerning T cells in Graves' hyperthyroidism and ophthalmopathy.

The sample here was peripheral blood mononuclear cells (PBMCs), taken at new diagnosis, from a patient treated with antithyroid drugs. Source of these receptors: a woman aged 18 to 35 with Graves disease. Both conserved end residues are part of each CDR3. Fields, in order: V gene, clone size, CDR3 length, J gene, D gene, CDR3 DNA, CDR3 protein. A D gene is named only where the DNA matches it firmly. The listing skips clone size in some rows; elsewhere it reads once, few, many or a size class.

v_gene: TRBV20-1
abundance: many
len: 15
j_gene: TRBJ2-1
d_gene: NA
CDR3nt: TGCAGTGCTACCAGGGGAGGGGGAGGCTACAATGAGCAGTTCTTC
CDR3aa: CSATRGGGGYNEQFF

v_gene: TRBV10-2
abundance: many
len: 17
j_gene: TRBJ1-2
d_gene: TRBD1
CDR3nt: TGCGCCAGCAGAGACACCAAGACAGGGGGCGGTTACTATGGCTACACCTTC
CDR3aa: CASRDTKTGGGYYGYTF

v_gene: TRBV2
abundance: many
len: 13
j_gene: TRBJ2-3
d_gene: NA
CDR3nt: TGTGCCAGCAGCCAGGACCACACAGATACGCAGTATTTT
CDR3aa: CASSQDHTDTQYF

v_gene: TRBV28
abundance: many
len: 13
j_gene: TRBJ2-1
d_gene: TRBD2
CDR3nt: TGTGCCAGCAGTTGGGGGGGAACGAGGAGCCAGTTCTTC
CDR3aa: CASSWGGTRSQFF

v_gene: TRBV2
abundance: few
len: 16
j_gene: TRBJ1-6
d_gene: TRBD1
CDR3nt: TGTGCCAGCAGGAAACCGACAGGGGGGATTGTTTCACCCCTCCACTTT
CDR3aa: CASRKPTGGIVSPLHF

v_gene: TRBV2
abundance: many
len: 13
j_gene: TRBJ1-1
d_gene: NA
CDR3nt: TGTGCCAGCAGTGATTCCGTAGGCACTGAAGCTTTCTTT
CDR3aa: CASSDSVGTEAFF

v_gene: TRBV27
abundance: many
len: 19
j_gene: TRBJ2-6
d_gene: TRBD2
CDR3nt: TGTGCCAGCAGACAACCGGGACTAGCGGGAGACCCAGGGGCCAACGTCCTGACTTTC
CDR3aa: CASRQPGLAGDPGANVLTF

v_gene: TRBV28
abundance: many
len: 16
j_gene: TRBJ1-5
d_gene: TRBD1
CDR3nt: TGTGCCAGCAGTTTAGGCAGACAGGGCTCCTCGCAGCCCCAGCATTTT
CDR3aa: CASSLGRQGSSQPQHF

v_gene: TRBV3-1
abundance: NA
len: 12
j_gene: TRBJ2-1
d_gene: NA
CDR3nt: TGTGCCAGCCTAGGGCTTCACAATGAGCAGTTCTTC
CDR3aa: CASLGLHNEQFF

v_gene: TRBV20-1
abundance: many
len: 14
j_gene: TRBJ1-1
d_gene: TRBD1
CDR3nt: TGCAGTGCTAGCCCCGACAGGGGAAACGCTGAAGCTTTCTTT
CDR3aa: CSASPDRGNAEAFF

v_gene: TRBV6-5
abundance: many
len: 16
j_gene: TRBJ1-3
d_gene: NA
CDR3nt: TGTGCCAGCAGTTACACCGCGGGGAGCTCTGGAAACACCATATATTTT
CDR3aa: CASSYTAGSSGNTIYF

v_gene: TRBV7-9
abundance: NA
len: 12
j_gene: TRBJ2-2
d_gene: NA
CDR3nt: TGTGCCAGAGATCGGAGCGCCGGGGAGCTGTTTTTT
CDR3aa: CARDRSAGELFF

v_gene: TRBV27
abundance: many
len: 13
j_gene: TRBJ2-7
d_gene: NA
CDR3nt: TGTGCCAGCAGTTTATCGACGTCCTACGAGCAGTACTTC
CDR3aa: CASSLSTSYEQYF

v_gene: TRBV6-1
abundance: many
len: 17
j_gene: TRBJ2-2
d_gene: NA
CDR3nt: TGTGCCAGCAATACGGACCCTGGCACGGGGAACACCGGGGAGCTGTTTTTT
CDR3aa: CASNTDPGTGNTGELFF

v_gene: TRBV6-1
abundance: NA
len: 15
j_gene: TRBJ1-3
d_gene: TRBD1
CDR3nt: TGTGCCAGCAGTCTTGGACAGGACTCTGGAAACACCATATATTTT
CDR3aa: CASSLGQDSGNTIYF

v_gene: TRBV10-1
abundance: many
len: 16
j_gene: TRBJ2-2
d_gene: NA
CDR3nt: TGCGCCAGCAGTGAGTCTTACGGGAGAAATACCGGGGAGCTGTTTTTT
CDR3aa: CASSESYGRNTGELFF

v_gene: TRBV20-1
abundance: NA
len: 13
j_gene: TRBJ2-3
d_gene: NA
CDR3nt: TGCAGTGATCGGGGGACAGCACAAGATACGCAGTATTTT
CDR3aa: CSDRGTAQDTQYF

v_gene: TRBV19
abundance: many
len: 15
j_gene: TRBJ2-1
d_gene: NA
CDR3nt: TGTGCCAGTGATGTAGGGGTCGCCTCCTACAATGAGCAGTTCTTC
CDR3aa: CASDVGVASYNEQFF

v_gene: TRBV18
abundance: many
len: 12
j_gene: TRBJ2-1
d_gene: NA
CDR3nt: TGTGCCAGCTCACCAATGGGCAATGAGCAGTTCTTC
CDR3aa: CASSPMGNEQFF

v_gene: TRBV15
abundance: many
len: 13
j_gene: TRBJ1-5
d_gene: NA
CDR3nt: TGTGCCACCAGCAGAGATCTTCGGGAGCCCCAGCATTTT
CDR3aa: CATSRDLREPQHF

v_gene: TRBV20-1
abundance: NA
len: 14
j_gene: TRBJ2-1
d_gene: NA
CDR3nt: TGCAGTGCTAGAGATATACGAGGTCCCAGTGAGCAGTTCTTC
CDR3aa: CSARDIRGPSEQFF

v_gene: TRBV28
abundance: many
len: 15
j_gene: TRBJ1-1
d_gene: NA
CDR3nt: TGTGCCAGCAGTTTTTTTGACTCACGGAACACTGAAGCTTTCTTT
CDR3aa: CASSFFDSRNTEAFF